This T cell receptor beta chain was obtained from a study of CD8+ T cells in alopecia areata. For the study at large: Tofacitinib treatment spanned 6 to 18 months, with 6 months off drug afterward.

For this clone: The junction departs from the called germline gene at one end, perhaps through a read error.

Isolated RNA was reverse transcribed into cDNA used as the sequencing template. Produced via immunoSEQ multiplex PCR; TCRdb's table is partial and in-frame only. The sample contains roughly 280,000 clones, roughly 63% of which appear only once. Stated treatment: oral pan-JAK inhibitor, 5-10 mg twice daily. This CDR3 is built from 15 residues. The germline CDR1 and CDR2 sequences are SGHRS and YFSETQ. The source is a human donor with alopecia areata. The sequencing used CD4+ T cells sorted from blood, collected at week 52, from a patient treated with tofacitinib. The J gene is TRBJ1-2, the V gene TRBV5-1, with TRBD1 as a possible D gene (5 bases). In DNA form, the CDR3 reads TGCGCCAGCAGTTTGGTAGGGACGGTTAGCTATGGCTACACCTTC. Its translation: CASSLVGTVSYGYTF.